This is a list of T cell receptor beta chains from one sample in a study of human T cells and chemical hapten exposure. From the 5' RACE reads, TCRdb called clonotypes with MiXCR, one entry per CDR3 protein. Here the sample spans around 82,000 distinct CDR3 sequences, 6% to 8.5% being singletons. The source is a male donor in good health. Both conserved end residues are part of each CDR3. D genes are given only for firm matches. Only part of the rows carry a size: once, few, many, or a class if the clone is expanded.

TRBJ1-2 16 few . TRBV5-6 TGTGCCAGCAGCTTGGATTTCCGGGGGCGAGACTATGGCTACACCTTC CASSLDFRGRDYGYTF
TRBJ2-3 13 . . TRBV6-6 TGTGCCAGCAGTTACTGGCAGACAGATACGCAGTATTTT CASSYWQTDTQYF
TRBJ1-5 16 few TRBD1 TRBV18 TGTGCCAGCTCCCTTACCGGGACAGGGGTTAATCAGCCCCAGCATTTT CASSLTGTGVNQPQHF
TRBJ2-3 15 many . TRBV30 TGTGCCTGGACGGCGCTCGCTGATAGCACAGATACGCAGTATTTT CAWTALADSTDTQYF
TRBJ2-7 14 few . TRBV23-1 TGCGCCAGCGGGCTTACTGCTTTCTCCTACGAGCAGTACTTC CASGLTAFSYEQYF
TRBJ1-1 14 few . TRBV12-3/TRBV12-4 TGTGCCAGCAGTTTGAGGCAGTGGGGCACTGAAGCTTTCTTT CASSLRQWGTEAFF
TRBJ2-3 16 . TRBD2 TRBV7-9 TGTGCCAGCAGCCAAGGGACTAGCGGTAGCACAGATACGCAGTATTTT CASSQGTSGSTDTQYF
TRBJ2-5 14 many . TRBV12-3/TRBV12-4 TGTGCCAGCAGTTTATCCAGGGGCTACGAGACCCAGTACTTC CASSLSRGYETQYF
TRBJ2-7 14 few TRBD2 TRBV7-8 TGTGCCAGCAGCCCTAGCGGTAATGCCTACGAGCAGTACTTC CASSPSGNAYEQYF
TRBJ2-1 15 few . TRBV5-1 TGCGCCAGCAGCCTTTCATTGCAATCCTACAATGAGCAGTTCTTC CASSLSLQSYNEQFF
TRBJ1-1 14 few . TRBV29-1 TGCAGCGCCCGAGTACGGGGAGTGAGCACTGAAGCTTTCTTT CSARVRGVSTEAFF
TRBJ1-1 13 many TRBD1 TRBV5-1 TGCGCCAGCAGGCGACAGGGTTTCACTGAAGCTTTCTTT CASRRQGFTEAFF
TRBJ2-7 15 many . TRBV3-1 TGTGCCAGCAGCGAAGGATCGGGCCCTTCCTACGAGCAGTACTTC CASSEGSGPSYEQYF
TRBJ2-3 14 . . TRBV5-1 TGCGCCAGCAGCTTGCGCAGGGTCGCAGATACGCAGTATTTT CASSLRRVADTQYF
TRBJ2-7 16 many TRBD1 TRBV6-5 TGTGCCAGCAGTTACGTCGCTTGGGACAGGGGATACGAGCAGTACTTC CASSYVAWDRGYEQYF
TRBJ1-5 13 . . TRBV19 TGTGCCAGTAGTACCCAGTTCAATCAGCCCCAGCATTTT CASSTQFNQPQHF
TRBJ1-2 14 many TRBD1 TRBV6-5 TGTGCCAGCAGTGCGGACAGGTCTAACTATGGCTACACCTTC CASSADRSNYGYTF
TRBJ1-3 13 . . TRBV7-2 TGTGCCAGCAGCTCGAGCTCTGGAAACACCATATATTTT CASSSSSGNTIYF
TRBJ2-1 15 many TRBD2 TRBV2 TGTGCCAGCAGGCCGCTAGCGGGAGGCTACAATGAGCAGTTCTTC CASRPLAGGYNEQFF
TRBJ2-7 11 few . TRBV7-9 TGTGCCAGCAGTCAAGTCTACGAGCAGTACTTC CASSQVYEQYF
TRBJ2-6 18 few TRBD1 TRBV6-2/TRBV6-3 TGTGCCAGCGAGACCAGGACAGGGGAACCCTCTGGGGCCAACGTCCTGACTTTC CASETRTGEPSGANVLTF
TRBJ2-1 12 many . TRBV29-1 TGCAGCGCGCAAGCGAAGCACAATGAGCAGTTCTTC CSAQAKHNEQFF
TRBJ2-7 13 few . TRBV2 TGTGCCAGCGCCGGGGATACTGATGACGAGCAGTACTTC CASAGDTDDEQYF
TRBJ1-4 15 many . TRBV7-2 TGTGCCAGCAGCTTAGCGGATAGGGCGGGCGAAAAACTGTTTTTT CASSLADRAGEKLFF
TRBJ2-3 13 many . TRBV2 TGTGCCAGCACCCCAGGGAGCACAGATACGCAGTATTTT CASTPGSTDTQYF
TRBJ1-4 14 . TRBD1 TRBV7-9 TGTGCCAGCAGCGGGGACAGGTTCAAGGAAAAACTGTTTTTT CASSGDRFKEKLFF
TRBJ2-3 14 few TRBD2 TRBV3-1 TGTGCCAGCAGCCACGGGACTAGTGGGCATACGCAGTATTTT CASSHGTSGHTQYF
TRBJ2-5 14 many TRBD1 TRBV7-9 TGTGCCAGCAGCGCTGACAGGGGGCAGGAGACCCAGTACTTC CASSADRGQETQYF
TRBJ2-7 13 . TRBD2 TRBV20-1 TGCAGTGCTCCTCTAGCGGGAGCGAACGAGCAGTACTTC CSAPLAGANEQYF
TRBJ1-1 13 few TRBD1 TRBV2 TGTGCCAGCAGACTCGACAGGGACGCTGAAGCTTTCTTT CASRLDRDAEAFF
TRBJ2-3 18 . TRBD2 TRBV3-1 TGTGCCAGCAGCCAAAATGAGCGGGGGGGTTCGAGCACAGATACGCAGTATTTT CASSQNERGGSSTDTQYF
TRBJ2-3 15 . TRBD1 TRBV5-1 TGCGCCAGCAAGGGGACAGGAAAAACCACAGATACGCAGTATTTT CASKGTGKTTDTQYF
TRBJ2-1 16 . TRBD2 TRBV19 TGTGCCAGTAGTACGTCCGGGACTAGCGCCGTGTATGAGCAGTTCTTC CASSTSGTSAVYEQFF
TRBJ2-7 14 many TRBD2 TRBV12-3/TRBV12-4 TGTGCCAGCAGTTCCCTAGCGGGGTCCTACGAGCAGTACTTC CASSSLAGSYEQYF
TRBJ2-7 13 many TRBD2 TRBV6-2/TRBV6-3 TGTGCCAGCAATAACCCTTCAGTAGCGGGAAGCTGGTTC CASNNPSVAGSWF
TRBJ1-5 12 many . TRBV6-6 TGTGCCAGCAGTCAGGGCGGTCAGCCCCAGCATTTT CASSQGGQPQHF
TRBJ2-3 17 . . TRBV5-1 TGCGCCAGCAGCTTGGATGTGGGAGCTACTAGCACAGATACGCAGTATTTT CASSLDVGATSTDTQYF
TRBJ2-7 15 many TRBD1 TRBV7-9 TGTGCCAGCAGCTCTGACAGGGGCCGCACCTACGAGCAGTACTTC CASSSDRGRTYEQYF
TRBJ2-3 16 many . TRBV12-3/TRBV12-4 TGTGCCAGCAGTTTAAAGGTCGGACTCGGCACAGATACGCAGTATTTT CASSLKVGLGTDTQYF
TRBJ1-2 13 . . TRBV11-2 TGTGCCAGCAGCTTCCGGGGTAGCTATGGCTACACCTTC CASSFRGSYGYTF
TRBJ1-2 13 . . TRBV20-1 TGCAGTGCTAGAGTACGGGGTTCCTATGGCTACACCTTC CSARVRGSYGYTF
TRBJ2-3 17 many . TRBV5-1 TGCGCCAGCAGCATGGGTCGCGGCGGGGGCCCGGGGGATACGCAGTATTTT CASSMGRGGGPGDTQYF
TRBJ2-7 15 . . TRBV3-1 TGTGCCAGCAGCTATAGCGGAGGGCGCTCCTACGAGCAGTACTTC CASSYSGGRSYEQYF
TRBJ2-1 15 . . TRBV7-6 TGTGCCAGCAGCCCACTACTAGGGTCCTACAATGAGCAGTTCTTC CASSPLLGSYNEQFF
TRBJ2-1 13 . TRBD2 TRBV6-5 TGTGCCAGCAGTTACCTAGCGGGAGTTGAGCAGTTCTTC CASSYLAGVEQFF
TRBJ2-1 15 . TRBD1 TRBV29-1 TGCAGCGCCGAAATCCGACAGGGGAAAAACAATGAGCAGTTCTTC CSAEIRQGKNNEQFF
TRBJ1-1 13 . . TRBV6-1 TGTGCCAGCAGTGAATCCCGTTACACTGAAGCTTTCTTT CASSESRYTEAFF
TRBJ1-2 13 many . TRBV5-1 TGCGCCAGCAGCTCTGACATGGTCTATGGCTACACCTTC CASSSDMVYGYTF
TRBJ2-7 14 . . TRBV6-1 TGTGCCAGCAGTGAAGTTCGCCAGGGCAACGAGCAGTACTTC CASSEVRQGNEQYF
TRBJ1-3 13 few . TRBV6-5 TGTGCCAGCAGAGGGTTCTCTGGAAACACCATATATTTT CASRGFSGNTIYF
TRBJ2-3 15 many . TRBV27 TGTGCCAGCAGTTTAGCGGGGGCTAGCACAGATACGCAGTATTTT CASSLAGASTDTQYF
TRBJ2-1 16 many . TRBV15 TGTGCCACCAGCAGAGACGTTGCGGGACCGGATCGTGAGCAGTTCTTC CATSRDVAGPDREQFF
TRBJ1-1 16 few . TRBV18 TGTGCCAGCTCACCAATCGATCTGGGGGCTATCACTGAAGCTTTCTTT CASSPIDLGAITEAFF
TRBJ1-2 13 . . TRBV19 TGTGCCAGTAGTATAAGAAACGACTATGGCTACACCTTC CASSIRNDYGYTF
TRBJ2-2 15 few . TRBV7-9 TGTGCCAGCAGTCCACAGGGATTGGGGACCGGGGAGCTGTTTTTT CASSPQGLGTGELFF